This T cell receptor beta chain was captured in a study of blood T cell repertoires in COVID-19. Across the study: T cells, B-cell-depleted T cells, or PBMCs supplied cDNA or gDNA.

Original analysis: Reference gene primer amplification in the assay estimated nucleated cell counts. Sequencing used immunoSEQ multiplex PCR; TCRdb keeps in-frame clones, though not all of them. The DNA was the basis for D and trimming; V, J and clone size are from that table. The repertoire holds under 350,000 clones, with around nine tenths as singletons. CDR1 is LNHNV and CDR2 is YYDKDF in the germline V gene (reference sequence). J was trimmed by 1 base and V by 1 base; bases with no gene match: 2. This CDR3 is 16 amino acids long. The sample taken for sequencing was peripheral blood. The J gene is TRBJ2-3, the V gene TRBV15, with TRBD2 matching 10 bases. The TCR sequence derives from an older man with acute or convalescent COVID-19. Here the CDR3 DNA reads TGTGCCACCAGCAGAGTGAGCGGGGGGGGCACAGATACGCAGTATTTT. Residues: CATSRVSGGGTDTQYF.